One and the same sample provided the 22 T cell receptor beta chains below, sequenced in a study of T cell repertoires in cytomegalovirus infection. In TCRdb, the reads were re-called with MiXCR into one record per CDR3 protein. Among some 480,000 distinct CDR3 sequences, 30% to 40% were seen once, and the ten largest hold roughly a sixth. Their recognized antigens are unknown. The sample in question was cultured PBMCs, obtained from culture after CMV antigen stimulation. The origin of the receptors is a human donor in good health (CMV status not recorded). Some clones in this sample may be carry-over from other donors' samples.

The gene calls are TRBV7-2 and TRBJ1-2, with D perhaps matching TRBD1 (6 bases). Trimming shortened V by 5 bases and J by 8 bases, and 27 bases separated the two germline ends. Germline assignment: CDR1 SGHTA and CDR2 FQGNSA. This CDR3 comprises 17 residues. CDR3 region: CASSKGLLGGGLFGYTF. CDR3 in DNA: TGTGCCAGCAGCAAGGGGTTATTGGGGGGCGGGCTGTTCGGCTACACCTTC.

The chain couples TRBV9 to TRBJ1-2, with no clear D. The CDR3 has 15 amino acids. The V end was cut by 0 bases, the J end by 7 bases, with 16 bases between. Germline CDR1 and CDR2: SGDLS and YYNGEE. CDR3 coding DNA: TGTGCCAGCAGCGTAGACCCAGATAATTCGGTTGGCTACACCTTC. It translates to CASSVDPDNSVGYTF.

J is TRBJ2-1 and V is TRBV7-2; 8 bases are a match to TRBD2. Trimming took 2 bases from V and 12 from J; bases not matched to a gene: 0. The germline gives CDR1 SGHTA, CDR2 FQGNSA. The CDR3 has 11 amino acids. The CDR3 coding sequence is TGTGCCAGCAGCTTACTAGCGGGGCAGTTCTTC. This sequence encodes CASSLLAGQFF.

The chain's CDR3 is CASTPGLAGGSNEQFF. DNA of the CDR3: TGTGCCAGCACCCCGGGGCTAGCGGGAGGAAGTAATGAGCAGTTCTTC. The J gene is TRBJ2-1, the V gene TRBV12-3 or TRBV12-4; 11 bases match TRBD2. V lost 7 bases, J lost 7 bases, and 12 bases stayed unmatched. The CDR3 runs 16 residues.

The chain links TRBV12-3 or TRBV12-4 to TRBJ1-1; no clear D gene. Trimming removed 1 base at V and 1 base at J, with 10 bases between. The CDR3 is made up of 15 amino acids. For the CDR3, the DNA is TGTGCCAGCAGTTTAGAGGAACCAGGGAACACTGAAGCTTTCTTT. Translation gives CASSLEEPGNTEAFF.

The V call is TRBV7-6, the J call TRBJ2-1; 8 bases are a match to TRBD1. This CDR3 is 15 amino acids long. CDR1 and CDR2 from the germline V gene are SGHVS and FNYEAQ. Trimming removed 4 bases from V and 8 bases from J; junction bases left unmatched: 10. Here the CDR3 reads CASSSNRGFGYEQFF. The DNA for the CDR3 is TGTGCCAGCAGCTCTAACAGGGGGTTTGGTTATGAGCAGTTCTTC.

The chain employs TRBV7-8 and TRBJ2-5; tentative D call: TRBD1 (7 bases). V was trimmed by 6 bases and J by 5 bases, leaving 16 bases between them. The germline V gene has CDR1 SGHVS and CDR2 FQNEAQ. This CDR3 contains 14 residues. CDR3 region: CASRLDRAGETQYF. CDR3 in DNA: TGTGCCAGCAGACTTGACAGGGCGGGGGAGACCCAGTACTTC.

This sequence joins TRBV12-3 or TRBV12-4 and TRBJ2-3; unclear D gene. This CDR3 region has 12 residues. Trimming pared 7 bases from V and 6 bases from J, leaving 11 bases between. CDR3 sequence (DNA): TGTGCCAGCATTGGGCTTGGGGATACGCAGTATTTT. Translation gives CASIGLGDTQYF.

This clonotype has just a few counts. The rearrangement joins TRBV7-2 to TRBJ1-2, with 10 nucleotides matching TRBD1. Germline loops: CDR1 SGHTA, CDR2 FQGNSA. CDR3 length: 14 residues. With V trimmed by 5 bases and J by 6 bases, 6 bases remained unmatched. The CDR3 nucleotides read TGTGCCAGCAGCCCCGACAGGGGGCGAAATGGCTACACCTTC. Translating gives CASSPDRGRNGYTF.

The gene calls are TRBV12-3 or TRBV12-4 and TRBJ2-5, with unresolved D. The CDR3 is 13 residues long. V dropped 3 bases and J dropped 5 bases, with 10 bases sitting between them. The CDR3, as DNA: TGTGCCAGCAGTTTCCTTGAAGGGGAGACCCAGTACTTC. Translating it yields CASSFLEGETQYF.

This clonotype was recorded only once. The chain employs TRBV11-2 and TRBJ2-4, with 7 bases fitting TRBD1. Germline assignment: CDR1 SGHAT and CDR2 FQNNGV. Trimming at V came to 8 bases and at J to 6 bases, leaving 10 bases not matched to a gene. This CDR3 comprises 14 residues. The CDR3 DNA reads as TGTGCCAGCCGAATAGGGGGCTCTAGAAACATTCAGTACTTC. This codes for CASRIGGSRNIQYF.

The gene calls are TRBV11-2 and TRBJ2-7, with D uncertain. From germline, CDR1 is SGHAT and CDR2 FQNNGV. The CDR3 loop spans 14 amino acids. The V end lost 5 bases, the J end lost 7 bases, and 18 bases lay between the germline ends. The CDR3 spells CASSKQTHLLEQYF. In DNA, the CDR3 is TGTGCCAGCAGCAAACAGACCCACCTCCTGGAGCAGTACTTC.

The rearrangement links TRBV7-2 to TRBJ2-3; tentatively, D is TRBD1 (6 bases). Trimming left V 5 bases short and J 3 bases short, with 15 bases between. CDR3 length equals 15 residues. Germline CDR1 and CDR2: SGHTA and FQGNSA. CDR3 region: CASSKGGVITDTQYF. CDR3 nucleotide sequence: TGTGCCAGCAGCAAAGGGGGAGTTATAACAGATACGCAGTATTTT.

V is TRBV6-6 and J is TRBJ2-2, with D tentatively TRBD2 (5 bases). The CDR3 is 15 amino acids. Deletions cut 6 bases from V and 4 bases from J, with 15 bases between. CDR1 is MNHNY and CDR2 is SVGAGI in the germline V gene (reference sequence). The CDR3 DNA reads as TGTGCCAGCAGGCACGAGCGGCCGGGCACCGGGGAGCTGTTTTTT. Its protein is CASRHERPGTGELFF.

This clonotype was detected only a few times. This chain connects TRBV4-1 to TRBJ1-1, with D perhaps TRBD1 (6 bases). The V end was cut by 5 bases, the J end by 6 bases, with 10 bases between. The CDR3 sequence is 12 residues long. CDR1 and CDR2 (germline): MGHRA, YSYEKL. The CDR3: CASSTRTAEAFF. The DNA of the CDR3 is TGCGCCAGCAGCACTCGGACAGCTGAAGCTTTCTTT.

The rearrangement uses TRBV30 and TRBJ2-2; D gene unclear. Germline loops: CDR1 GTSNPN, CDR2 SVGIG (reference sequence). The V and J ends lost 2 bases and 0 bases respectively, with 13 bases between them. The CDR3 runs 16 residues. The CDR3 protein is CAWSRWTSTNTGELFF. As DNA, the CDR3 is TGTGCCTGGAGTCGGTGGACGTCAACGAACACCGGGGAGCTGTTTTTT.

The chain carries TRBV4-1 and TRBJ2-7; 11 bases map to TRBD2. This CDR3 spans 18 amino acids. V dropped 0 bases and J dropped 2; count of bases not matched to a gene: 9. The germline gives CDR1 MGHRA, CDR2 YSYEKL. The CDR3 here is CASSQDSLAGGRTYEQYF. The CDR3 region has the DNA TGCGCCAGCAGCCAAGATAGTCTAGCGGGAGGTAGAACCTACGAGCAGTACTTC.

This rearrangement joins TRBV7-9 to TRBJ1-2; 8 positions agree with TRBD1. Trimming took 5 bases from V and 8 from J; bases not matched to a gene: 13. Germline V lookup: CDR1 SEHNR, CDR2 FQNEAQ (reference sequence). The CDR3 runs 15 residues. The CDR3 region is CASSRPQDRDKGYTF. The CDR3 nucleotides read TGTGCCAGCAGCCGACCTCAGGACAGGGATAAGGGCTACACCTTC.

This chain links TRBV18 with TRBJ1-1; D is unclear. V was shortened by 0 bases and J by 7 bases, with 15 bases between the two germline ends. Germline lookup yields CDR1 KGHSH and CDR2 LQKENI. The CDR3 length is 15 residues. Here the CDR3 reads CASSPPSLQLFEAFF. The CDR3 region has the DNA TGTGCCAGCTCACCACCGTCATTACAGCTATTTGAAGCTTTCTTT.

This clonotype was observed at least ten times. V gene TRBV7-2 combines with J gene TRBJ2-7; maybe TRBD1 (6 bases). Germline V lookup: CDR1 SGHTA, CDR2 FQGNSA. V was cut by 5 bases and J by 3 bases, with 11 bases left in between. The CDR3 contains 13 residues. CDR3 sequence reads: CASSTGYRYEQYF. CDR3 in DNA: TGTGCCAGCAGCACAGGGTACCGCTACGAGCAGTACTTC.

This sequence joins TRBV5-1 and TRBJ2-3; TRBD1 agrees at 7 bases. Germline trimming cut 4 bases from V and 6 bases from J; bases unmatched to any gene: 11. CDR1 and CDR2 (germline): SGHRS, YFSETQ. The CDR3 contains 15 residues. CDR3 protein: CASSGFLGGVDTQYF. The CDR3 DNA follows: TGCGCCAGCAGCGGTTTCCTAGGGGGCGTGGATACGCAGTATTTT.

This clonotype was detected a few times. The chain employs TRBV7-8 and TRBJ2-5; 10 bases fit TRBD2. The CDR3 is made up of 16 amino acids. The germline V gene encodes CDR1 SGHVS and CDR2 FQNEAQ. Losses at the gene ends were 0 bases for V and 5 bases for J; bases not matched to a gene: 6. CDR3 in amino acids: CASSLASLAGVETQYF. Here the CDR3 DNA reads TGTGCCAGCAGCTTAGCGTCGCTAGCGGGAGTGGAGACCCAGTACTTC.